Given below is one TCR beta chain in context. These data belong to a study of blood T cell repertoires in COVID-19. Study at large: Acute and convalescent COVID-19 samples came from the United States, Italy and Spain. Sources were T cells, B-cell-depleted T cells, or PBMCs; the material itself was cDNA or gDNA.

Germline loops: CDR1 LNHDA, CDR2 SQIVND (reference sequence). The CDR3 loop spans 17 amino acids. J gave up 2 bases and V 7 bases, and 8 bases lay outside the gene matches. The table came from immunoSEQ multiplex PCR; TCRdb's copy has only in-frame clones and leaves some out. The sample includes approximately 90,000 clones, 85% of them seen just once. The sequence derives from an elderly man with acute or convalescent COVID-19. The chain uses TRBV19 and TRBJ2-3; 14 positions agree with TRBD2. The sequencing input was peripheral blood. The CDR3 bases are TGTGCCAGTACCACGCCGGGACTAGCGGGAGTCACAGATACGCAGTATTTT. It translates to CASTTPGLAGVTDTQYF. Together with reference TRBV19 and TRBJ2-3, the CDR3 gives the full variable domain: DGGITQSPKYLFRKEGQNVTLSCEQNLNHDAMYWYRQDPGQGLRLIYYSQIVNDFQKGDIAEGYSVSREKKESFPLTVTSAQKNPTAFYLCASTTPGLAGVTDTQYFGPGTRLTVL.